These T cell receptor beta chains were read from a single sample in a study of blood T cell repertoires in COVID-19. Assay used: immunoSEQ multiplex PCR; TCRdb lists only in-frame clones, some missing. Of nearly 250,000 clones in the sample, about 82% were seen once. Sample: peripheral blood. The receptors here all came from an elderly woman with COVID-19, enrolled during active disease. Both conserved end residues are part of each CDR3. A D gene is named only where the DNA matches it firmly. Only some rows state a clone size, as once, few, many or a class for expanded clones.

abundance: .; d_gene: .; len: 14; j_gene: TRBJ1-4; v_gene: TRBV7-9; CDR3nt: TGTGCCAGCAGCTTCGGGCAGGGGAATGAAAAACTGTTTTTT; CDR3aa: CASSFGQGNEKLFF
abundance: .; d_gene: .; len: 17; j_gene: TRBJ1-1; v_gene: TRBV3-1/TRBV3-2; CDR3nt: TGTGCCAGCCGTTTGCAACACAGAGGAGCAGGGGACACTGAAGCTTTCTTT; CDR3aa: CASRLQHRGAGDTEAFF
abundance: .; d_gene: .; len: 12; j_gene: TRBJ1-3; v_gene: TRBV11-2; CDR3nt: TGTGCCAGCAGCCTACGGGAAAACACCATATATTTT; CDR3aa: CASSLRENTIYF
abundance: .; d_gene: TRBD2; len: 15; j_gene: TRBJ2-5; v_gene: TRBV5-4; CDR3nt: TGTGCCAGCAGCTCCTCTAGCGGGGGGCAAGAGACCCAGTACTTC; CDR3aa: CASSSSSGGQETQYF
abundance: .; d_gene: TRBD1; len: 15; j_gene: TRBJ1-2; v_gene: TRBV5-1; CDR3nt: TGCGCCAGCAGCTTGGGACAGGGGGCCGTCTATGGCTACACCTTC; CDR3aa: CASSLGQGAVYGYTF
abundance: .; d_gene: .; len: 14; j_gene: TRBJ2-3; v_gene: TRBV6-1; CDR3nt: TGTGCCAGCAGTGAACGGTACCACACAGATACGCAGTATTTT; CDR3aa: CASSERYHTDTQYF
abundance: once; d_gene: TRBD2; len: 15; j_gene: TRBJ2-5; v_gene: TRBV7-2; CDR3nt: TGTGCCAGCAGCTTAAGCTTAGCGGGGTGGGAGACCCAGTACTTC; CDR3aa: CASSLSLAGWETQYF
abundance: .; d_gene: .; len: 11; j_gene: TRBJ1-1; v_gene: TRBV29-1; CDR3nt: TGCAGCGTAACAGGGTTCACTGAAGCTTTCTTT; CDR3aa: CSVTGFTEAFF
abundance: .; d_gene: TRBD1; len: 14; j_gene: TRBJ1-1; v_gene: TRBV5-1; CDR3nt: TGCGCCAGCAGTCAACAGGGGGCGAACACTGAAGCTTTCTTT; CDR3aa: CASSQQGANTEAFF
abundance: .; d_gene: TRBD1; len: 14; j_gene: TRBJ1-6; v_gene: TRBV28; CDR3nt: TGTGCCAGCAGTCTGGACAGGGTTAATTCACCCCTCCACTTT; CDR3aa: CASSLDRVNSPLHF
abundance: .; d_gene: TRBD1; len: 13; j_gene: TRBJ1-2; v_gene: TRBV6-5; CDR3nt: TGTGCCAGCAGAGTACAGGGGAATGCTGGCTACACCTTC; CDR3aa: CASRVQGNAGYTF
abundance: .; d_gene: .; len: 13; j_gene: TRBJ1-3; v_gene: TRBV3-1/TRBV3-2; CDR3nt: TGTGCCAGCAGCCAAATTGTAGGAAACACCATATATTTT; CDR3aa: CASSQIVGNTIYF
abundance: once; d_gene: .; len: 14; j_gene: TRBJ2-2; v_gene: TRBV5-1; CDR3nt: TGCGCCAGCAGCCACCGGGAGCACACCGGGGAGCTGTTTTTT; CDR3aa: CASSHREHTGELFF
abundance: .; d_gene: .; len: 15; j_gene: TRBJ1-1; v_gene: TRBV2; CDR3nt: TGTGCCAGCAGTTTTACAGACGTACCGAACACTGAAGCTTTCTTT; CDR3aa: CASSFTDVPNTEAFF
abundance: .; d_gene: .; len: 14; j_gene: TRBJ2-7; v_gene: TRBV6-5; CDR3nt: TGTGCCAGCAACCGGGACGGGAGCTCCTACGAGCAGTACTTC; CDR3aa: CASNRDGSSYEQYF
abundance: .; d_gene: .; len: 13; j_gene: TRBJ2-7; v_gene: TRBV30; CDR3nt: TGTGCCTGGAGTGCCTCTTCTTCGGTAGAGCAGTACTTC; CDR3aa: CAWSASSSVEQYF
abundance: once; d_gene: TRBD2; len: 14; j_gene: TRBJ2-5; v_gene: TRBV10-2; CDR3nt: TGCGCCAGCAGTCCCCAGGCGGGGGGGAAGACCCAGTACTTC; CDR3aa: CASSPQAGGKTQYF
abundance: .; d_gene: .; len: 13; j_gene: TRBJ1-1; v_gene: TRBV6-6; CDR3nt: TGTGCCAGCAGTTACCGCGGGAACACTGAAGCTTTCTTT; CDR3aa: CASSYRGNTEAFF
abundance: few; d_gene: .; len: 13; j_gene: TRBJ1-6; v_gene: TRBV25-1; CDR3nt: TGTGCCAGCACGCGTAACCCGTATTCACCCCTCCACTTT; CDR3aa: CASTRNPYSPLHF
abundance: .; d_gene: TRBD1; len: 15; j_gene: TRBJ1-1; v_gene: TRBV27; CDR3nt: TGTGCCAGCCGGCGGGACAGGGGGCTGAACACTGAAGCTTTCTTT; CDR3aa: CASRRDRGLNTEAFF
abundance: .; d_gene: .; len: 16; j_gene: TRBJ1-2; v_gene: TRBV18; CDR3nt: TGTGCCAGCTCACCTCTTTCTGGGTCAGGGGTATTGTTCTACACCTTC; CDR3aa: CASSPLSGSGVLFYTF
abundance: .; d_gene: .; len: 14; j_gene: TRBJ1-6; v_gene: TRBV27; CDR3nt: TGTGCCAGCAGTTTTTCCAGGGGCAATTCACCCCTCCACTTT; CDR3aa: CASSFSRGNSPLHF
abundance: .; d_gene: .; len: 15; j_gene: TRBJ1-1; v_gene: TRBV3-1/TRBV3-2; CDR3nt: TGTGCCAGCAGCCAACGGGGAGGACAGAACACTGAAGCTTTCTTT; CDR3aa: CASSQRGGQNTEAFF
abundance: .; d_gene: .; len: 12; j_gene: TRBJ1-2; v_gene: TRBV7-9; CDR3nt: TGTGCCAGCAGCCGGGTGGAGGGCCTCCCCGACTTC; CDR3aa: CASSRVEGLPDF
abundance: .; d_gene: .; len: 16; j_gene: TRBJ1-6; v_gene: TRBV5-1; CDR3nt: TGCGCCAGCAGCTTGGGTGGTCGCGGAGGGGATTCACCCCTCCACTTT; CDR3aa: CASSLGGRGGDSPLHF
abundance: .; d_gene: TRBD2; len: 14; j_gene: TRBJ2-3; v_gene: TRBV6-5; CDR3nt: TGTGCCAGCAGTTCCGGGACTAGAAGAGATACGCAGTATTTT; CDR3aa: CASSSGTRRDTQYF
abundance: .; d_gene: TRBD1; len: 14; j_gene: TRBJ1-2; v_gene: TRBV7-9; CDR3nt: TGTGCCAGCAGCAAGGACAGGGGTGCAAATGGCTACACCTTC; CDR3aa: CASSKDRGANGYTF
abundance: .; d_gene: TRBD1; len: 13; j_gene: TRBJ2-7; v_gene: TRBV5-4; CDR3nt: TGTGCCAGCAGCTATGGACAGGGGGACGAGCAGTACTTC; CDR3aa: CASSYGQGDEQYF
abundance: .; d_gene: TRBD1; len: 16; j_gene: TRBJ1-4; v_gene: TRBV28; CDR3nt: TGTGCCAGCAGCCTCAGGGGGCTGGCAACTAATGAAAAACTGTTTTTT; CDR3aa: CASSLRGLATNEKLFF
abundance: .; d_gene: TRBD1; len: 15; j_gene: TRBJ1-2; v_gene: TRBV23-1; CDR3nt: TGCGCCAGCAGTCAATCGATAGGACAGGGGGCACAGGAAACCTTC; CDR3aa: CASSQSIGQGAQETF
abundance: .; d_gene: .; len: 16; j_gene: TRBJ1-5; v_gene: TRBV19; CDR3nt: TGTGCCAGTAGAACTCTGGGAGGGTCCCTCGATCAGCCCCAGCATTTT; CDR3aa: CASRTLGGSLDQPQHF
abundance: .; d_gene: TRBD1; len: 13; j_gene: TRBJ1-1; v_gene: TRBV7-9; CDR3nt: TGTGCCAGCAGCCGGACAGGGGACGCTGAAGCTTTCTTT; CDR3aa: CASSRTGDAEAFF
abundance: .; d_gene: TRBD1; len: 16; j_gene: TRBJ2-5; v_gene: TRBV5-1; CDR3nt: TGCGCCAGCAGCTTTGCCGACAGGGGTCTCCGTGGGACCCAGTACTTC; CDR3aa: CASSFADRGLRGTQYF
abundance: .; d_gene: .; len: 15; j_gene: TRBJ2-6; v_gene: TRBV7-9; CDR3nt: TGTGCCAGCAGCTTAACATCTGCTGGGGCCAACGTCCTGACTTTC; CDR3aa: CASSLTSAGANVLTF
abundance: .; d_gene: .; len: 15; j_gene: TRBJ1-2; v_gene: TRBV10-3; CDR3nt: TGTGCCATCAGTGAGAGGGGGACCGGTAACTATGGCTACACCTTC; CDR3aa: CAISERGTGNYGYTF
abundance: .; d_gene: .; len: 15; j_gene: TRBJ2-6; v_gene: TRBV7-3; CDR3nt: TGTGCCAGCGGGGACACGTACTCTGGGGCCAACGTCCTGACTTTC; CDR3aa: CASGDTYSGANVLTF
abundance: .; d_gene: TRBD1; len: 14; j_gene: TRBJ1-1; v_gene: TRBV6-5; CDR3nt: TGTGCCAGCAGGGGACAGGGGACGCACACTGAAGCTTTCTTT; CDR3aa: CASRGQGTHTEAFF
abundance: once; d_gene: .; len: 14; j_gene: TRBJ1-5; v_gene: TRBV25-1; CDR3nt: TGTGCCACTAGCGGGCGGGGAAGCAATCAGCCCCAGCATTTT; CDR3aa: CATSGRGSNQPQHF
abundance: .; d_gene: .; len: 12; j_gene: TRBJ1-2; v_gene: TRBV29-1; CDR3nt: TGCAGCGTTGGCGAGGTGAGCTATGGCTACACCTTC; CDR3aa: CSVGEVSYGYTF
abundance: .; d_gene: .; len: 13; j_gene: TRBJ1-2; v_gene: TRBV27; CDR3nt: TGTGCCAGCAGTTTGGGGGGGAATCTTGGCTACACCTTC; CDR3aa: CASSLGGNLGYTF
abundance: .; d_gene: TRBD2; len: 19; j_gene: TRBJ2-2; v_gene: TRBV30; CDR3nt: TGTGCCTGGAGTGGAACCTTAGGGACTAGCGGGGGGAACACCGGGGAGCTGTTTTTT; CDR3aa: CAWSGTLGTSGGNTGELFF
abundance: .; d_gene: .; len: 16; j_gene: TRBJ2-1; v_gene: TRBV27; CDR3nt: TGTGCCAGCAGTTTGGGTCATGAGGGCGGGTACAATGAGCAGTTCTTC; CDR3aa: CASSLGHEGGYNEQFF
abundance: .; d_gene: .; len: 13; j_gene: TRBJ1-6; v_gene: TRBV6-5; CDR3nt: TGTGCCAGCAGTTACCCAGGGGATTCACCCCTCCACTTT; CDR3aa: CASSYPGDSPLHF
abundance: .; d_gene: TRBD1; len: 14; j_gene: TRBJ2-7; v_gene: TRBV6-6; CDR3nt: TGTGCCAGCAGTTACGCGATAGGGACAGCCCCACAGTACTTC; CDR3aa: CASSYAIGTAPQYF
abundance: few; d_gene: .; len: 13; j_gene: TRBJ1-2; v_gene: TRBV7-2; CDR3nt: TGTGCCAGCAGCTCGACAGTTTACTATGGCTACACCTTC; CDR3aa: CASSSTVYYGYTF
abundance: few; d_gene: TRBD2; len: 18; j_gene: TRBJ2-5; v_gene: TRBV3-1/TRBV3-2; CDR3nt: TGTGCCAGCAGCCACCCCCCGGGACTAGCGGGGGGGCTAGAGACCCAGTACTTC; CDR3aa: CASSHPPGLAGGLETQYF
abundance: .; d_gene: TRBD2; len: 13; j_gene: TRBJ2-7; v_gene: TRBV30; CDR3nt: TGTGCCTGGACCTCCGCGGGGGGAGACGAGCAGTACTTC; CDR3aa: CAWTSAGGDEQYF
abundance: once; d_gene: .; len: 11; j_gene: TRBJ1-1; v_gene: TRBV20-1; CDR3nt: TGCAGTGCCAGAAGGGGACTAGAAGCTTTCTTT; CDR3aa: CSARRGLEAFF
abundance: .; d_gene: .; len: 13; j_gene: TRBJ2-7; v_gene: TRBV12-3/TRBV12-4; CDR3nt: TGTGCCAGCAGTCGGGACACTAACTACGAGCAGTACTTC; CDR3aa: CASSRDTNYEQYF
abundance: .; d_gene: .; len: 15; j_gene: TRBJ1-5; v_gene: TRBV11-2; CDR3nt: TGTGCCAGCAGCTTGGGAGGGGGTGGGAATCAGCCCCAGCATTTT; CDR3aa: CASSLGGGGNQPQHF
abundance: .; d_gene: .; len: 13; j_gene: TRBJ2-7; v_gene: TRBV2; CDR3nt: TGTGCCAGCAGTGTCTTATACTCCTACGAGCAGTACTTC; CDR3aa: CASSVLYSYEQYF
abundance: .; d_gene: .; len: 15; j_gene: TRBJ2-2; v_gene: TRBV19; CDR3nt: TGTGCCAGTATAAAACAGGCTATCGGCACCGGGGAGCTGTTTTTT; CDR3aa: CASIKQAIGTGELFF
abundance: .; d_gene: .; len: 11; j_gene: TRBJ1-1; v_gene: TRBV6-4; CDR3nt: TGTGCCAGCACCTCCGGGACATTGACTTTCTTT; CDR3aa: CASTSGTLTFF
abundance: .; d_gene: .; len: 12; j_gene: TRBJ1-3; v_gene: TRBV19; CDR3nt: TGTGCCAGCTCGACTTCTGGAAACACCATATATTTT; CDR3aa: CASSTSGNTIYF
abundance: .; d_gene: TRBD1; len: 12; j_gene: TRBJ1-1; v_gene: TRBV28; CDR3nt: TGTGCCAGCAGTTTATCTCAGGGGGCACCTTTCTTT; CDR3aa: CASSLSQGAPFF
abundance: .; d_gene: .; len: 11; j_gene: TRBJ2-1; v_gene: TRBV6-2/TRBV6-3; CDR3nt: TGTGCCAGCAGTCTTACGGATGAGCAGTTCTTC; CDR3aa: CASSLTDEQFF
abundance: .; d_gene: TRBD1; len: 15; j_gene: TRBJ1-2; v_gene: TRBV7-2; CDR3nt: TGTGCCAGCAGCTTCGCCCCGACAGGGAATAATGGCTACACCTTC; CDR3aa: CASSFAPTGNNGYTF
abundance: .; d_gene: TRBD2; len: 16; j_gene: TRBJ2-1; v_gene: TRBV28; CDR3nt: TGTGCCAGCAAGGGGTACGCGGGGGGGTCCTACAATGAGCAGTTCTTC; CDR3aa: CASKGYAGGSYNEQFF
abundance: .; d_gene: TRBD1; len: 14; j_gene: TRBJ1-6; v_gene: TRBV5-1; CDR3nt: TGCGCCAGCAGCGGCGGGACAGCCAATTCACCCCTCCACTTT; CDR3aa: CASSGGTANSPLHF
abundance: .; d_gene: TRBD2; len: 17; j_gene: TRBJ2-5; v_gene: TRBV9; CDR3nt: TGTGCCAGCAGCGTAGGTGGGACTAGCGGGCGCCAAGAGACCCAGTACTTC; CDR3aa: CASSVGGTSGRQETQYF